Presented here are 7 T cell receptor beta chains from one specimen sequenced in a study of identical twins. TCRdb analysed the 5' RACE reads with MiXCR anew, one entry per CDR3 protein. The repertoire holds roughly 350,000 distinct CDR3 sequences, with approximately 8.8% as singletons. Input material: naive T cells sorted from blood. The source of these receptors is a woman between 50 and 59 years old in good health.

Of note for this clonotype: The junction and the germline gene differ at one end; a read error may be behind it. This sequence joins TRBV3-1 and TRBJ1-4, with 9 bases identical to TRBD1. This CDR3 has 14 amino acids. Per the germline V gene, CDR1 is LGHDT and CDR2 is YNNKEL (reference sequence). The CDR3 bases are TGCGCCAGCAGCCTGGGACAGGGATATGAAAAACTGTTTTTT. It translates to CASSLGQGYEKLFF.

J is TRBJ2-7 and V is TRBV27; D is unclear. Germline CDR1 and CDR2: MNHEY and SMNVEV (reference sequence). The germline V and J ends were trimmed by 4 bases and 0 bases, with 7 bases remaining between them. The CDR3 is made up of 13 amino acids. The CDR3 nucleotides are TGTGCCAGCAGTTCGGCGGACTCCTACGAGCAGTACTTC. Its translation: CASSSADSYEQYF.

The CDR3 protein is CASSRQGSINEQYF. In nucleotides, the CDR3 is TGCGCCAGCAGCCGCCAGGGATCGATAAACGAGCAGTACTTC. This chain uses TRBV5-1 with TRBJ2-7; possible D gene TRBD1, 5 bases. Germline CDR1 is SGHRS and CDR2 is YFSETQ. V gave up 4 bases and J gave up 5 bases, with 16 bases separating them. The CDR3 is 14 residues long.

This clonotype was detected many times. The chain has TRBV7-9 and TRBJ2-1; D remains ambiguous. Trimming took 4 bases from V and 8 from J, leaving 6 bases between them. Germline-derived CDR1 and CDR2 are SEHNR and FQNEAQ (reference sequence). There are 11 residues in the CDR3. This CDR3 is CASSSVHEQFF. CDR3 bases: TGTGCCAGCAGCTCTGTCCATGAGCAGTTCTTC.

Note on this clonotype: A single base separates this from a much larger clone, so it may be a read error. The chain uses TRBV7-8 and TRBJ2-1; 7 bases match TRBD1. The J call may be in error: the DNA end matches TRBJ2-7 better. CDR3 size: 14 residues. Germline-derived CDR1 and CDR2 are SGHVS and FQNEAQ. This chain's CDR3 is CASENRDRYNEQYF. The CDR3 bases are TGTGCCAGCGAAAACCGGGACAGATACAATGAGCAGTACTTC.

The gene calls are TRBV9 and TRBJ1-1; 7 bases fit TRBD1. The germline V gene encodes CDR1 SGDLS and CDR2 YYNGEE. The CDR3 has 14 amino acids. J gave up 4 bases and V 4 bases, and 7 bases lay outside the gene matches. The CDR3 DNA reads TGTGCCAGCAGCAAACAGGGGAGAGGCACTGAAGCTTTCTTT. Translating it yields CASSKQGRGTEAFF.

This clonotype was seen only a few times. This chain joins TRBV10-2 and TRBJ1-2, with D possibly TRBD1 on 5 matching bases. Trimming took 10 bases from V and 0 from J, leaving 9 bases between them. The CDR3 totals 12 residues. Germline assignment: CDR1 WSHSY and CDR2 SAAADI. CDR3 residues: CAIGASNYGYTF. CDR3 bases: TGCGCCATCGGGGCCTCTAACTATGGCTACACCTTC.